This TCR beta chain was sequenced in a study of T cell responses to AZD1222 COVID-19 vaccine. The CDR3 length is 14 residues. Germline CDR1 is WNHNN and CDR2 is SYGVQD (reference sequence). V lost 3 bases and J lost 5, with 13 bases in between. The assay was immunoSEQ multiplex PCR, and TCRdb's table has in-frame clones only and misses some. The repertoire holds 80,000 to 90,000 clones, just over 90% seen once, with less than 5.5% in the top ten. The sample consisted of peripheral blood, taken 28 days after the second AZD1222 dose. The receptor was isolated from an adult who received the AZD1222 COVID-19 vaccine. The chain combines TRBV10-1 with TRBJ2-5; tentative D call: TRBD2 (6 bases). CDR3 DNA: TGCGCCAGCAGTGATAGGGGAGGCTCGGAGACCCAGTACTTC. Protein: CASSDRGGSETQYF.